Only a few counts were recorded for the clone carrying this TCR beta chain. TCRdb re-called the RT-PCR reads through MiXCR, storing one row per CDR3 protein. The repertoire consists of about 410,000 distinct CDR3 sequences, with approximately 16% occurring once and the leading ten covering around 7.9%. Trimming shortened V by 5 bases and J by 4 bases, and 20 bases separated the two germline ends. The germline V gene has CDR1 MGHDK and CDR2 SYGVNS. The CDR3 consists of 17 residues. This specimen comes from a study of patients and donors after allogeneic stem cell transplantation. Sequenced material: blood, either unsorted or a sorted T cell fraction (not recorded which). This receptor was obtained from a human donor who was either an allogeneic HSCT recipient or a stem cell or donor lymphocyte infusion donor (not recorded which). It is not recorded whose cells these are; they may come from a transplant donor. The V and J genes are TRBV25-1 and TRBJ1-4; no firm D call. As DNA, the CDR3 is TGTGCCAGCAGTATCCGGGAGAATCGATTCCGTAATGAAAAACTGTTTTTT. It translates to CASSIRENRFRNEKLFF. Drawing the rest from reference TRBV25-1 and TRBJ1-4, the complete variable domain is EADIYQTPRYLVIGTGKKITLECSQTMGHDKMYWYQQDPGMELHLIHYSYGVNSTEKGDLSSESTVSRIRTEHFPLTLESARPSHTSQYLCASSIRENRFRNEKLFFGSGTQLSVL.